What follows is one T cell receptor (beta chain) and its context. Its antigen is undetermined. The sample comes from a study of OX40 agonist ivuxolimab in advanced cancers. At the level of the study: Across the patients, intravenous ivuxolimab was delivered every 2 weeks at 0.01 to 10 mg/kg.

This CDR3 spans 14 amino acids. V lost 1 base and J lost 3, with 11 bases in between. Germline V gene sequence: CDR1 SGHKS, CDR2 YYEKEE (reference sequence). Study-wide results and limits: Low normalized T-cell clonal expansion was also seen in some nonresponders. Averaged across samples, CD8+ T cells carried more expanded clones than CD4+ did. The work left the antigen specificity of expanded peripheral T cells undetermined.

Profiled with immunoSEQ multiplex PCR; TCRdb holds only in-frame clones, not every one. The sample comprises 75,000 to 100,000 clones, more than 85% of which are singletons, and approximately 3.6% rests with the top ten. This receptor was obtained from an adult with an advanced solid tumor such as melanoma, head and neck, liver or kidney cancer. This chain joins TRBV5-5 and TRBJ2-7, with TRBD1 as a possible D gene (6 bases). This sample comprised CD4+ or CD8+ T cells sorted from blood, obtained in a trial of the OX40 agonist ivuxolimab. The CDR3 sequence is CASSLNQGFYEQYF. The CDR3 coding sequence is TGTGCCAGCAGCTTGAATCAGGGGTTCTACGAGCAGTACTTC.